Each of the 8 T cell receptor beta chains below was sequenced from the same sample in a study of blood T cell repertoires in COVID-19. Clones were read by immunoSEQ multiplex PCR, and TCRdb kept only the in-frame ones, dropping some. The sample shows some 460,000 clones, around 88% of them seen only once. The sample consisted of peripheral blood. These receptors all come from a woman in her 30s with acute or convalescent COVID-19.

This chain links TRBV12-5 with TRBJ2-3; possible D gene TRBD1, 6 bases. Deletions cut 5 bases from V and 14 bases from J, with 17 bases between. The CDR3 loop spans 12 amino acids. Germline V CDR1 and CDR2: LGHNT, FRNRAP. CDR3 nucleotides: TGTGCTAGTGGTCCCCGGACAGCGACCCCGTATTTT. It translates to CASGPRTATPYF. The full variable domain, with the rest looked up from reference TRBV12-5 and TRBJ2-3, is DARVTQTPRHKVTEMGQEVTMRCQPILGHNTVFWYRQTMMQGLELLAYFRNRAPLDDSGMPKDRFSAEMPDATLATLKIQPSEPRDSAVYFCASGPRTATPYFGPGTRLTVL.

The rearrangement uses TRBV28 and TRBJ1-2, with 9 bases that match TRBD1. There are 17 residues in the CDR3. V lost 5 bases and J lost 6; bases outside the gene matches: 16. Germline V gene lookup returns CDR1 MDHEN and CDR2 SYDVKM. The CDR3 here is CASSPIGTGIKTNGYTF. CDR3 coding DNA: TGTGCCAGCAGTCCCATAGGGACAGGGATAAAAACCAATGGCTACACCTTC.

This chain uses TRBV30 with TRBJ1-6; D is unresolved. Germline V lookup: CDR1 GTSNPN, CDR2 SVGIG (reference sequence). V lost 0 bases, J lost 5 bases, and 14 bases lay in between. The CDR3 length is 16 residues. The CDR3 DNA sequence: TGTGCCTGGAGTGTAAAGGGAGCGGCGGATAATTCACCCCTCCACTTT. Translating it yields CAWSVKGAADNSPLHF. Using reference TRBV30 and TRBJ1-6 for the parts outside the CDR3, the full variable domain is SQTIHQWPATLVQPVGSPLSLECTVEGTSNPNLYWYRQAAGRGLQLLFYSVGIGQISSEVPQNLSASRPQDRQFILSSKKLLLSDSGFYLCAWSVKGAADNSPLHFGNGTRLTVT.

The genes are TRBV6-5 and TRBJ2-7; 8 nucleotides align to TRBD1. The CDR3 runs to 14 residues. CDR1 and CDR2 from the germline V gene are MNHEY and SVGAGI. V shed 6 bases, J shed 1 base, and the junction held 5 bases outside the gene matches. This chain's CDR3 is CASRQRTGSYEQYF. The CDR3 coding sequence is TGTGCCAGCAGACAGCGGACAGGGTCCTACGAGCAGTACTTC.

The gene calls are TRBV27 and TRBJ1-6; no reliable D call. V shed 2 bases and J shed 10 bases, with 24 bases lying between them. This CDR3 is built from 18 residues. Germline-derived CDR1 and CDR2 are MNHEY and SMNVEV (reference sequence). CDR3 coding DNA: TGTGCCAGCAGTTTAGGGAGATTTCTGGCAGGTTGGCCCTCACCCCTCCACTTT. Its protein is CASSLGRFLAGWPSPLHF.

This clone occurred a few times. The chain links TRBV5-1 to TRBJ2-3, with 11 bases matching TRBD2. Trimming took 2 bases from V and 4 from J; bases not matched to a gene: 0. Germline V CDR1 and CDR2: SGHRS, YFSETQ. The CDR3 runs to 14 residues. The CDR3 reads CASSFSGGADTQYF. The CDR3 region has the DNA TGCGCCAGCAGCTTTAGCGGGGGGGCAGATACGCAGTATTTT.

This sequence joins TRBV5-3 and TRBJ1-4, with TRBD1 matching over 7 bases. TRBV5-3 qualifies as an ORF whose function is uncertain. The CDR3 spans 17 residues. V was pared by 4 bases and J by 0 bases, with 9 bases of the junction left unmatched. The CDR3 reads CARSIQGPLATNEKLFF. CDR3 nucleotides: TGTGCCAGAAGCATACAGGGGCCCCTTGCAACTAATGAAAAACTGTTTTTT.

This chain joins TRBV15 and TRBJ1-3; a possible D gene is TRBD1 (6 bases). Germline assignment: CDR1 LNHNV and CDR2 YYDKDF (reference sequence). The CDR3 is made up of 15 amino acids. V lost 5 bases, J lost 0 bases, and 11 bases lay in between. CDR3 DNA sequence: TGTGCCACCAGCTTTAACAGGGCCTCTGGAAACACCATATATTTT. Amino acids: CATSFNRASGNTIYF.